Detailed here is one T cell receptor beta chain. The antigen this receptor binds is unknown. No much larger clone is present one base from it, and per-base qualities are unavailable. The cysteine opens and the phenylalanine closes a CDR3 of 13 amino acids. The read is trimmed to its CDR3 DNA, 39 bases read in frame from base 1. Reading the germline V gene (reference sequence) gives CDR1 MNHNY and CDR2 SVGAGI. V loses 6 bases at its end and J loses 6 bases; junction bases beyond the gene matches: 7. This entry comes from a study of cytomegalovirus exposure and HLA in healthy donors (dated by TCRdb to about 2017). Background on the whole study: An earlier analysis of 587 of the donors reported 250 to 300 Gb of sequence data and 117 million unique TCR beta sequences obtained from around 170 million T cells. Along with the roughly 670-subject first cohort, a separate validation cohort of about 110 different subjects was used. Four or five DR-DQ haplotypes were handled as single units for association and clustering because linkage in the cohort was strong. The aim of the study was to test whether cataloging public T cell receptors could identify signatures of past pathogen exposure. To predict cytomegalovirus infection status, the study combined high-throughput TCR immunosequencing, statistical association of individual TCRs with disease status, and machine learning. Among the roughly 400 genotyped donors, approximately 81% belonged to the genetic ancestry cluster associated with self-reported Caucasian donors. Among some 410 genotyped donors of the cohort, an average of around 220,000 unique TCR beta nucleotide sequences was sequenced per donor, of which about 19% were non-productive. Donor age, sex, ethnicity and CMV serostatus were compiled alongside the repertoire data. The study used immunosequencing to profile the T cell repertoires of some 600 subjects and linked those repertoires to cytomegalovirus serostatus. Rather than drawing on any new phenotypic data, the later analysis identified candidate immune exposures from TCR beta sequences and the way those sequences occurred across donors. The number of typed donors differed by locus: about 629-640 for A, B, C, DRB1 and DQB1; approximately 530 for DQA1; around 580 for DPA1; and some 470 for DPB1. Approximately 330 gigabases of sequencing data and about 92 million unique TCR sequences made up an early release that covered nearly 650 HLA-typed donors. In a later analysis, previously published TCR beta repertoires from roughly 710 donors were re-analyzed and high-resolution HLA genotyping was added so that TCR occurrence patterns could be studied. All discovery cohort repertoires had been generated on a single sequencing platform. Class I and class II HLA loci were covered by the typing at four-digit resolution. To decide whether each TCR beta V gene segment behaved as functional or pseudogenic, an earlier analysis of some 600 of the donors relied on high-throughput TCR beta sequencing. Genome-wide SNP genotypes for about 65% of the 666 donors were used in a later genetic analysis, which treated that subset as a discovery cohort. Beyond this particular receptor, the publication reports: Broadly in line with IMGT annotations, most TCR beta V segments showed up in productive rearrangements about 87% or about 30% of the time in an earlier analysis of about 500 of the donors. In a later analysis, the rate of TCR association differed among HLA loci, with DRB1 alleles having the most associated TCRs and HLA-C alleles having the fewest. A later genetic analysis reported fewer N-insertions in productive TCRs among donors in an Asian-associated ancestry cluster than the approximately 670-donor mean. This cohort had only TCR beta chains sequenced, and the lack of alpha or paired-chain data limited which features could be detected. The study listed 150 to 200 TCR beta chains as associated with cytomegalovirus. A later analysis associated 17,000 or so TCR beta sequences with specific HLA alleles at a false discovery rate of 0.05. In vitro tests confirmed that a few of the cytomegalovirus-associated TCR beta chains recognize cytomegalovirus antigens. Because some donors lacked HLA typing at each locus, the association tests relied only on the typed subset. According to a later analysis, parvovirus B19, influenza, CMV and Epstein-Barr virus appeared linked to several top co-occurrence clusters. A later analysis found that HLA-associated TCR beta chains were more clonally expanded and had lower generation probabilities than equally common non-associated chains. The only immune exposure information available for the cohort was CMV serostatus. When HLA alleles, especially DR and DQ, strongly co-occurred, TCR associations were difficult to assign to individual alleles. It was suggested by the authors that the approach could potentially be generalized to other disease states and immunological phenotypes. Some IMGT-functional V segments, including TRBV6-2 and TRBV6-3, could not be told apart with the 87-base-pair reads, so those segments were excluded. Most CMV-associated TCR beta chains appeared to be HLA-restricted in a later analysis, and the HLA associations seemed to be driven largely by CMV exposure. Most TCR sequences were observed very rarely across donors, whereas some public TCRs were present in many individuals. Roughly uniform sequencing depth across donors was assumed in presence/absence analyses, although this assumption may not hold. In a later genetic analysis, a missense DCLRE1C variant was associated with V-gene and J-gene trimming of TCR beta chains, and the association was replicated in an independent cohort. A further reported finding was that TCR beta sequences accurately predicted the HLA-A and HLA-B alleles for most subjects in the first cohort. Linkage disequilibrium might explain the correlated functional status among segregating V segments, but an unknown experimental factor could not be ruled out. A cluster of highly shared sequence variants was judged likely to represent a technical artifact of the sequencing pipeline. Because counts were too low, approximately 18 rarely observed V segments, including chromosome 9 orphons, were excluded from the earlier analysis of 587 of the donors. In both the original and validation cohorts, the classifier was reported to diagnose cytomegalovirus status with high specificity and sensitivity.

The cohort comprised fewer than 700 healthy bone marrow donors. Cohort members were all nominally healthy when sampled, although unrecorded immune exposures were likely present. The donor tested CMV seropositive and was one of the 289 seropositive cohort members. A peripheral blood sample was provided by each donor, and peripheral blood mononuclear cells were used for TCR beta sequencing. Genomic DNA was extracted from the blood cell samples with the Qiagen DNeasy Blood Extraction Kit. Library preparation employed the immunoSEQ multiplex PCR assay. For the multiplex PCR, a mixture combining 60 forward primers for TCR Vbeta segments and 13 reverse primers for TCR Jbeta segments was used. Amplification of the CDR3 region of rearranged TCR beta genes was performed with a multiplex PCR assay on genomic DNA. Amplified TCR beta libraries were sequenced as 87-base-pair reads on the Illumina HiSeq System. The source study handled its data this way. Across the 500 to 750 repertoires, a later analysis counted about 81 million unique TCR beta chains, roughly 11 million of which were shared by at least two donors. To remove PCR and sequencing errors, raw reads were error-corrected and collapsed into unique sequences using a nearest-neighbor algorithm that merged closely related sequences. CDR3 sequences were aligned to IMGT reference sequences to assign V, D and J gene segments. For a sequence to be retained, a match of at least six nucleotides was required to both a V gene segment and a J gene segment. Rearrangements were classified as productive when the CDR3 lacked stop codons and remained in frame with V and J, and all other rearrangements were classified as non-productive. Following IMGT convention, CDR3 was defined as the stretch from the second conserved V-encoded cysteine to the conserved J-encoded phenylalanine. The earlier analysis of some 550 of the donors excluded any sequence lacking an unambiguous match to a single V gene segment. In an earlier analysis of several hundred of the donors, V segments were called functional above 56.7% productive rearrangements and were called segregating when the between-donor standard deviation exceeded 5%. To diagnose cytomegalovirus status from the catalog of TCR beta chain sequences, a statistical classification framework was built. A later analysis assigned V and J genes by comparing TCR nucleotide sequences with IMGT/GENE-DB human TR gene sequences. Using the TCRdist pipeline, a later analysis assigned CDR3 sequences along with most-parsimonious VDJ recombination scenarios. A later analysis defined each TCR beta chain by its CDR3 amino acid sequence plus V-gene family, and excluded reads lacking a unique V-gene family. In a later analysis, 450 to 600 highly shared, low-generation-probability nucleotide sequences were removed to address suspected cross-contamination and a sequencing artifact. A later analysis calculated a clonal expansion index for each public chain from normalized within-repertoire ranks of inferred template counts. In a later analysis, generation probabilities were computed using a VDJ recombination model fitted to out-of-frame rearrangements, and the results were checked against IGoR. In a later analysis, TCR-TCR, TCR-HLA and TCR-CMV co-occurrence was scored with hypergeometric tests, and a repertoire-size bias correction was applied to TCR pairs. False discovery rates were estimated in a later analysis by permuting HLA or CMV assignments 20 times. In a later analysis, co-occurring TCRs were grouped with DBSCAN, and TCRdist sequence similarity was added when clustering was performed within HLA-allele-positive subsets. Repertoires with fewer than 30,000 or more than 120,000 public chains were left out of co-occurrence clustering, as were about 5 repertoires with anomalous nucleotide sharing. TCRdb obtained this table from immuneACCESS and retained in-frame rearrangements with V and J assigned. These tables miss some clones; where compared with another copy, unresolved V genes account for less than half of the shortfall, and the remainder is unexplained. V and J calls plus clone size are reproduced from that table; the DNA served to infer D and trimming. Recorded for this sample are about 130,000 clones; around 76% of them occurred a single time. The biggest ten clones account for roughly an eighth of the sample.

The chain joins TRBV6-6 to TRBJ1-2, and TRBD1 matches 7 of the central bases. Sequencing used PBMCs. The receptor was isolated from an older woman in good health and CMV-seropositive. DNA sequence: TGTGCCAGCAGCAAAACAGGGGAGGATGGCTACACCTTC. Its coded protein is CASSKTGEDGYTF.